This T cell receptor beta chain was captured in a study of shared T cell receptors in the human thymus (dated by TCRdb to 2020 to 2022). As for the study more broadly: The study examined how self-reactive, shared T-cell receptor alpha chains are generated in the human thymus.

The library was produced with the immunoSEQ multiplex PCR assay. Not all clones reach the TCRdb copy of this immuneACCESS table, which keeps in-frame sequences only. Checked studies attribute under half of the gap to unresolved V genes and leave the rest unexplained. In all, the sample holds hundreds of thousands of clones, and 70% to 90% of those were seen once. Over 0.008% of the sample goes to the ten largest clones. CDR1 SEHNR and CDR2 FQNEAQ are derived from the germline V gene (reference sequence). The germline ends are 23 bases apart after V is trimmed by 1 base and J by 5 bases. The CDR3, from cysteine to phenylalanine, totals 18 residues. Only the CDR3 region is kept as DNA, spanning 54 bases read in frame from base 1. This clone was detected a few times. This clone's antigen is unknown. It has no much larger one-base neighbor in the sample; base qualities were not kept. The same specimen was also included in a second study, on human thymus T cells. Looking at the second paper: Donors were immunologically healthy infants undergoing open corrective cardiac surgery for congenital heart defects in Finland. The thymus tissue came from surgical resects taken out during corrective cardiac surgery. Biased V and J gene segment usage appeared to be present in both thymic and peripheral blood repertoires. Highly overlapping thymic TCR repertoires among unrelated individuals were reported in the related research. The study used 7 to 9 infant thymus samples plus four related peripheral blood samples to characterize TCR alpha and beta repertoires. Donor ages ranged from about 6 to 250 days, and the cohort comprised five to seven male and a couple of female infants. After being mechanically released from the tissue, thymocytes were kept at -70 degrees C in pellets of about 9.5-30 million cells. A QIAsymphony instrument was used to extract genomic DNA from frozen cell pellets. TCRB and TCRAD loci were amplified from a standardized quantity of quality-controlled genomic DNA using the immunoSEQ multiplex PCR assay. Amplicons spanned the V(D)J region at a length sufficient to cover the CDR3 and identify V and J genes. Amplicon sequencing was performed on an Illumina platform through the commercial immunoSEQ service. Corrections for primer bias and sequencing errors followed previously described methods, while TCRAD and TCRB definitions were based on the IMGT database. Analysis of the repertoires was done with immunoSEQ Analyzer 3.0 and VDJTools and included basic statistics, V/J segment usage, diversity estimates, rarefaction and pairwise overlap. Diversity was estimated using the Chao1, ChaoE, Efron-Thisted, Shannon and inverse Simpson indices, and was also estimated on datasets down-sampled to the size of the smallest sample. Repertoire overlap used strict matching of CDR3 nucleotide sequence, V gene and J gene, with Jaccard-based multidimensional scaling clustering. On average, thymus samples yielded approximately 780,000 unique TCRB clonotypes, whereas blood samples yielded some 92,000.

The sequenced sample was thymocytes. The chain is made from TRBV7-9 and TRBJ1-2; the D gene is perhaps TRBD1, from 6 matching bases. The receptor was derived from a girl under three years old with a congenital heart defect. Donor details come from another sample of the same person, matched by shared clones. The DNA sequence is TGTGCCAGCAGCTTAGGGACCGGGACACCCGAACGGGCGTATGGCTACACCTTC. Translated, it reads CASSLGTGTPERAYGYTF.